The next 17 T cell receptor beta chains were all read from a single sample in a study of blood T cell repertoires in COVID-19. TCRdb's copy holds only in-frame clones and misses some; the assay was immunoSEQ multiplex PCR. This sample has about 140,000 clones, with 80% to 85% found just once. Material: peripheral blood. These receptors all stem from a human donor in a cohort sampled during active COVID-19.

This clone was seen only once. V gene TRBV25-1 combines with J gene TRBJ1-6; 7 nucleotides match TRBD1. The CDR3 has 16 residues. Looked up from germline, CDR1 is MGHDK and CDR2 is SYGVNS. Trimming cost V 8 bases and J 10 bases; bases outside gene matches: 17. The CDR3 coding sequence is TGTGCCAGCCTAGAAGGGAACAGGGGCCTTGGGTCACCCCTCCACTTT. As protein: CASLEGNRGLGSPLHF.

The chain couples TRBV11-2 to TRBJ1-4, with TRBD1 matching over 7 bases. This CDR3 contains 16 residues. V lost 1 base, J lost 7 bases, and 9 bases stayed unmatched. Germline CDR1 and CDR2: SGHAT and FQNNGV. CDR3 region: CASSLVAAGGGEKLFF. The CDR3 region has the DNA TGTGCCAGCAGCTTAGTCGCGGCAGGGGGTGGTGAAAAACTGTTTTTT.

The genes are TRBV28 and TRBJ2-3; D might be TRBD2 (5 bases). Trimming took 4 bases from V and 6 from J, leaving 8 bases between them. The germline CDR1 and CDR2 sequences are MDHEN and SYDVKM. The CDR3 has 12 residues. Written as DNA, the CDR3 is TGTGCCAGCAGTTCCGGCGGGGATACGCAGTATTTT. Residues: CASSSGGDTQYF.

The V and J genes are TRBV5-1 and TRBJ1-6; no clear D gene. CDR1 is SGHRS and CDR2 is YFSETQ in the germline V gene. Trimming cost V 4 bases and J 0 bases, with 14 bases left between them. The CDR3 contains 17 residues. CDR3 DNA sequence: TGCGCCAGCAGCGATGAGGGCGTTAGCTCCTATAATTCACCCCTCCACTTT. It yields the protein CASSDEGVSSYNSPLHF. The entire variable domain, with the rest obtained from reference TRBV5-1 and TRBJ1-6, is as follows: KAGVTQTPRYLIKTRGQQVTLSCSPISGHRSVSWYQQTPGQGLQFLFEYFSETQRNKGNFPGRFSGRQFSNSRSEMNVSTLELGDSALYLCASSDEGVSSYNSPLHFGNGTRLTVT.

This clone has just one count. The chain uses TRBV6-8 and TRBJ2-3; a weak D match, TRBD2 (5 bases). V dropped 2 bases and J dropped 2 bases, with 23 bases sitting between them. The V gene's germline CDR1 is MNHGY and CDR2 SAAAGT. The CDR3 is 19 residues long. CDR3 nucleotide sequence: TGTGCCAGCAGTTACCGCTCCGCGGACCCGAGGAGGTCCACAGATACGCAGTATTTT. It translates to CASSYRSADPRRSTDTQYF.

CDR3 nucleotide sequence: TGTGCCAGCTCACCGGGACTAGCGGTCTCCTACGAGCAGTACTTC. Protein product: CASSPGLAVSYEQYF. The V gene is TRBV18, the J gene TRBJ2-7; 11 nucleotides align to TRBD2. CDR3 length equals 15 residues. V trimming: 3 bases; J trimming: 0 bases; junction bases outside the gene matches: 1. Germline V CDR1 and CDR2: KGHSH, LQKENI.

The chain has TRBV5-1 and TRBJ2-3, with 12 bases that match TRBD2. Germline CDR1 is SGHRS and CDR2 is YFSETQ. The trim removed 4 bases at V and 4 bases at J, leaving 7 bases unmatched. The CDR3 has 16 amino acids. The CDR3 nucleotides read TGCGCCAGCAGCCCCCCGGCTAGCGGGGGGGCAGATACGCAGTATTTT. It yields the protein CASSPPASGGADTQYF. The whole variable domain, remainder taken from reference TRBV5-1 and TRBJ2-3, is KAGVTQTPRYLIKTRGQQVTLSCSPISGHRSVSWYQQTPGQGLQFLFEYFSETQRNKGNFPGRFSGRQFSNSRSEMNVSTLELGDSALYLCASSPPASGGADTQYFGPGTRLTVL.

CDR3 bases: TGTGCCACCAGCAGAGGGGGACTAGACAATGAGCAGTTCTTC. This translates into CATSRGGLDNEQFF. The chain links TRBV15 to TRBJ2-1; 8 nucleotides match TRBD2. The V gene end was trimmed by 1 base and the J gene end by 5 bases; junction bases not matched to a gene: 1. The CDR3 spans 14 residues. Germline V gene data show CDR1 as LNHNV and CDR2 as YYDKDF (reference sequence).

This chain connects TRBV7-9 to TRBJ2-3; D not certain. This CDR3 has 14 amino acids. Trimming took 4 bases from V and 0 from J, leaving 8 bases between them. Germline V gives CDR1 SEHNR, CDR2 FQNEAQ (reference sequence). The CDR3 reads CASSSSLSTDTQYF. The CDR3 DNA reads TGTGCCAGCAGCTCCTCACTGAGCACAGATACGCAGTATTTT.

This chain connects TRBV5-1 to TRBJ2-7, with D unclear. This CDR3 has 13 amino acids. V was clipped by 4 bases and J by 0 bases, with 8 bases between them. CDR1 and CDR2 (germline): SGHRS, YFSETQ. The CDR3 DNA reads as TGCGCCAGCAGCCCCTCGGTCTCCTACGAGCAGTACTTC. This gives the protein CASSPSVSYEQYF.

For the CDR3, the DNA is TGTGCCAGTAGTATGGACAGACGTTACGAGCAGTACTTC. It yields the protein CASSMDRRYEQYF. The chain links TRBV19 to TRBJ2-7, with D maybe TRBD1 (6 bases). This CDR3 comprises 13 residues. The germline V and J ends were trimmed by 3 bases and 4 bases, with 10 bases remaining between them. CDR1 and CDR2 (germline): LNHDA, SQIVND (reference sequence). Full variable domain (outside the CDR3, taken from reference TRBV19 and TRBJ2-7): DGGITQSPKYLFRKEGQNVTLSCEQNLNHDAMYWYRQDPGQGLRLIYYSQIVNDFQKGDIAEGYSVSREKKESFPLTVTSAQKNPTAFYLCASSMDRRYEQYFGPGTRLTVT.

The chain recombines TRBV4-1 with TRBJ1-4; 7 bases are shared with TRBD1. J gave up 7 bases and V 3 bases, and 11 bases lay outside the gene matches. The CDR3 has 16 amino acids. Germline loops: CDR1 MGHRA, CDR2 YSYEKL. In nucleotides, the CDR3 is TGCGCCAGCAGCCAGGGTAACCGGGACAGCCTTGAAAAACTGTTTTTT. Encoded protein: CASSQGNRDSLEKLFF.

There are a few counts of this clone. The CDR3 region is CASSSLGTGNNEQFF. DNA of the CDR3: TGTGCCAGCAGTTCCCTTGGGACAGGGAACAATGAGCAGTTCTTC. The rearrangement joins TRBV6-5 to TRBJ2-1; 9 bases map to TRBD1. The CDR3 runs 15 residues. Trimming cost V 4 bases and J 5 bases; bases outside gene matches: 6. CDR1 is MNHEY and CDR2 is SVGAGI in the germline V gene.

The chain is built from TRBV15 and TRBJ2-7, with a weak D call TRBD1 (6 bases). The CDR3 is 17 residues long. V was clipped by 1 base and J by 3 bases, with 19 bases between them. Germline values: CDR1 LNHNV, CDR2 YYDKDF (reference sequence). The DNA for the CDR3 is TGTGCCACCAGCAGAGTGTTCGGGACAAGGAGTCTCTACGAGCAGTACTTC. Translating it yields CATSRVFGTRSLYEQYF.

The J gene is TRBJ2-1, the V gene TRBV2, with D possibly being TRBD2 (6 bases). Looked up from germline, CDR1 is SNHLY and CDR2 is FYNNEI. The CDR3 runs to 16 residues. Trimming took off 7 bases at V and 4 bases at J, with 20 bases between the two ends. CDR3 sequence (DNA): TGTGCCAGCATCGCCGGGACTTCTTCTAGGTACAATGAGCAGTTCTTC. Translated, it gives CASIAGTSSRYNEQFF.

The chain joins TRBV7-2 to TRBJ2-6; unclear D gene. The CDR3 has 13 amino acids. Germline V gene data show CDR1 as SGHTA and CDR2 as FQGNSA. V lost 5 bases, J lost 4 bases, and 6 bases lay in between. The CDR3 is CASSNEGANVLTF. CDR3 DNA sequence: TGTGCCAGCAGCAATGAGGGGGCCAACGTCCTGACTTTC.

The J gene is TRBJ1-6, the V gene TRBV6-1; a weak D match, TRBD1 (5 bases). Germline V gene data show CDR1 as MNHNS and CDR2 as SASEGT. This CDR3 comprises 17 residues. The ends were cut back, 4 bases at V and 6 bases at J, with 19 bases in the middle. CDR3 sequence (DNA): TGTGCCAGCAGTGGAAGACATAGGGGCATCGTTAATTCACCCCTCCACTTT. It yields the protein CASSGRHRGIVNSPLHF.